This TCR beta chain is from a study of molecular identifiers for immune sequencing clone quantification. The authors built bulk TCR libraries by previously described methods with listed TCR primers. TCRdb itself ran the PCR reads through MiXCR, one entry per CDR3 protein. The sample includes 460,000 or so distinct CDR3 sequences, around a fifth seen only once; the top ten take about 0.84%. This clonotype appeared a few times. Sorted cells numbering 20,000 to 1,000,000, with 10%, 30% or 50% RNA, yielded the naive CD8 libraries. Material for sequencing was naive CD8+ T cells from blood, with Jurkat cell RNA spiked in. Subset of the sample: FACS-sorted CD8+CD4-CCR7+CD45RA+ naive T cells. This clonotype originated in a human donor in good health. Some libraries in this study had Jurkat cell RNA spiked in.

The CDR3 DNA is TGCGCCAGCAGCCAGGGGCAGGGTAGGGGTACCTACGAGCAGTACTTC. It encodes CASSQGQGRGTYEQYF. The chain employs TRBV4-1 and TRBJ2-7; possibly TRBD1 for D (5 bases). The length of the CDR3 is 16 residues. With 3 bases removed from V and 2 bases from J, the gap between germline ends came to 17 bases. The germline gives CDR1 MGHRA, CDR2 YSYEKL.